This TCR beta chain was recorded in a study of CD8 T cells in ankylosing spondylitis. Study-level points and caveats: It appeared that ankylosing spondylitis blood was characterized by a TCR beta motif of under ten highly homologous variants.

Of note for this clonotype: Its antigen is unknown.

TCRdb used MiXCR to reprocess the 5' RACE reads, holding one entry per CDR3 protein. Of under 850,000 distinct CDR3 sequences listed, roughly 19% are singletons. J lost 8 bases, V lost 4 bases, and 11 bases had no gene match. The CDR3 length is 15 residues. This TCR came from a male donor with ankylosing spondylitis. Sequencing input: blood, either unsorted or a sorted T cell fraction (not recorded which). The V gene is TRBV12-3 or TRBV12-4, the J gene TRBJ2-1, with 7 bases that match TRBD2. CDR3 in amino acids: CASSSPWGGGDEQFF. The CDR3 DNA follows: TGTGCCAGCAGTTCCCCCTGGGGGGGTGGCGATGAGCAGTTCTTC.